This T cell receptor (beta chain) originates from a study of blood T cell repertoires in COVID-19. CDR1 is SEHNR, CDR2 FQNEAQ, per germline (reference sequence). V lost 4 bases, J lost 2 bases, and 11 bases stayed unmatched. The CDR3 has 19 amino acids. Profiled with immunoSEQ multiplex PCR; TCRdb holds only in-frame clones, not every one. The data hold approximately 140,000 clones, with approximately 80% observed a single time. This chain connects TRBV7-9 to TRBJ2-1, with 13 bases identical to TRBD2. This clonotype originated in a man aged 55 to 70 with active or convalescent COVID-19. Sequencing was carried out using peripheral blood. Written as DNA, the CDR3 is TGTGCCAGCAGCTCCCCTTGGACTAGCGGGAGTGACGCCTACAATGAGCAGTTCTTC. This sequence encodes CASSSPWTSGSDAYNEQFF.